These T cell receptor beta chains were read from a single sample in a study of T cells in Graves' hyperthyroidism and ophthalmopathy. One entry per CDR3 protein results from TCRdb running MiXCR on the multiplex PCR reads. The sample holds approximately 530,000 distinct CDR3 sequences, about 20% seen once. The sequencing sample was made of blood. All receptors derive from a middle-aged man with Graves' ophthalmopathy. CDR3s include the opening cysteine and the closing phenylalanine or tryptophan. Some rows have no size entry. The others give once, few or many, or a class for an expanded clone.

CSAPKRGQDPSNEKLFF	-	TRBV20-1
CATSDYDNNEQYF	-	TRBV24-1
CASSLRAETRHNEQFF	few	TRBV27
CASSPPGQVGTGELFF	once	TRBV18
CSARKQGLVGELFF	-	TRBV20-1
CASRAANEQFF	few	TRBV27
CASSNSPGGTEAFF	-	TRBV19
CASSDSASGAGEQFF	many	TRBV2
CASSFRDRGTKNIQYF	few	TRBV5-6
CSVEYRERIYNEQFF	-	TRBV29-1
CASSEFLEKLFF	-	TRBV2
CSARDFGIYGYTF	few	TRBV20-1
CASSPTRGSSLYGYTF	few	TRBV18
CATSDSAETSGIVDTQYF	-	TRBV24-1
CASSPGRAPYEQYF	few	TRBV7-8
CASGGLAGGELFF	few	TRBV2
CASSPDNPNYGYTF	few	TRBV18
CASSSLLRDRGTDTQYF	few	TRBV5-5
CASSARGGAKIQETQYF	few	TRBV7-8
CASSPPNRGGWNTEAFF	few	TRBV18
CARRNTGELFF	many	TRBV30
CASSLALGLMNTEAFF	many	TRBV12-3/TRBV12-4
CASSLEGRGELFF	many	TRBV7-9
CAWKSRDRGMNTEAFF	few	TRBV30
CASSQLQGSTDTQYF	-	TRBV4-3
CASSPGGRGYGYTF	few	TRBV18
CASSQLGRGAGNTIYF	-	TRBV3-1
CASSPAGLPPTYEQYF	few	TRBV3-1